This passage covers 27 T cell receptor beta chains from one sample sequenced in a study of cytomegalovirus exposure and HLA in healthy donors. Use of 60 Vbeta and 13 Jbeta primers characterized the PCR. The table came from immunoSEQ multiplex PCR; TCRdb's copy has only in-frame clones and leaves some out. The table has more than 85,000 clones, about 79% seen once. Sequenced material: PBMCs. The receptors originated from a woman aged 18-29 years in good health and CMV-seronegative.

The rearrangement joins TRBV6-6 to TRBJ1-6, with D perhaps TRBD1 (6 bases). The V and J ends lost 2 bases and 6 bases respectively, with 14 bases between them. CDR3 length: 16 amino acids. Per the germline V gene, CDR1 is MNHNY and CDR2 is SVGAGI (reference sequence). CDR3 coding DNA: TGTGCCAGCAGTTACGATTCACGGACAGTTAATTCACCCCTCCACTTT. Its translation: CASSYDSRTVNSPLHF.

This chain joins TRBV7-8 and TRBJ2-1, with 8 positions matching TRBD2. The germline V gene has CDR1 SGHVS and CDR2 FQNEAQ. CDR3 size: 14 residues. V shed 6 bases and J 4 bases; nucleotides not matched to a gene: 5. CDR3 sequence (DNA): TGTGCCAGCAGAATGCGGGGGGTGTACAATGAGCAGTTCTTC. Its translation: CASRMRGVYNEQFF. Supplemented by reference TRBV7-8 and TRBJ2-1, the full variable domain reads GAGVSQSPRYKVAKRGQDVALRCDPISGHVSLFWYQQALGQGPEFLTYFQNEAQLDKSGLPSDRFFAERPEGSVSTLKIQRTQQEDSAVYLCASRMRGVYNEQFFGPGTRLTVL.

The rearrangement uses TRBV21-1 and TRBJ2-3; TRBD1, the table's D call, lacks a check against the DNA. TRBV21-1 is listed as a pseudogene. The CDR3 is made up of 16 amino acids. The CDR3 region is CASSNTTGVRTDTQYF. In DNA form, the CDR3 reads TGTGCCAGCAGCAATACAACAGGGGTGAGGACAGATACGCAGTATTTT.

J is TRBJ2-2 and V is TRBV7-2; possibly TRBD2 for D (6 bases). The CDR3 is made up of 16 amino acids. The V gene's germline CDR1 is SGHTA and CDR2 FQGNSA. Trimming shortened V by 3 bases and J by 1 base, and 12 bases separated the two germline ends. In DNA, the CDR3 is TGTGCCAGCAGCTTTGGAGGGCAGGGGAACACCGGGGAGCTGTTTTTT. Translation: CASSFGGQGNTGELFF.

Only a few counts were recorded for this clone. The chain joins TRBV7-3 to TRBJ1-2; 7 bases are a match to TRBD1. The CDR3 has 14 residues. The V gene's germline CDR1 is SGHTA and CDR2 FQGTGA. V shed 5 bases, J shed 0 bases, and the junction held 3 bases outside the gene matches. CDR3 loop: CASSLGTANYGYTF. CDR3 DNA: TGTGCCAGCAGCCTGGGGACAGCTAACTATGGCTACACCTTC.

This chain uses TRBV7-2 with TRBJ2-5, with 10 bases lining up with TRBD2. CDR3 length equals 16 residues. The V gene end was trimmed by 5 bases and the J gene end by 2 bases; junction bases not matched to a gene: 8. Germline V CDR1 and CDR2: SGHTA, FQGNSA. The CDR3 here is CASSNRASGGQETQYF. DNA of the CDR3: TGTGCCAGCAGCAACCGGGCTAGCGGGGGACAAGAGACCCAGTACTTC.

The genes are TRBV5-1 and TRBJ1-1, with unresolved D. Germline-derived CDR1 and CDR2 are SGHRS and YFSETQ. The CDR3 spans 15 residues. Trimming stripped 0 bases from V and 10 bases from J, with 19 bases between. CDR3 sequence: CASSLVPGTDRGAFF. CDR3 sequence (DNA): TGCGCCAGCAGCTTGGTCCCGGGTACGGATCGTGGAGCTTTCTTT.

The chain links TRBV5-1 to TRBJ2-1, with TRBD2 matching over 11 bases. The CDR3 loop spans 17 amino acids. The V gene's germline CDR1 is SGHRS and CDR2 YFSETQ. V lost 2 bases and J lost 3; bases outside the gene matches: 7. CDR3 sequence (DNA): TGCGCCAGCAGCTTTACTAGCGGGGGACCTTACTACAATGAGCAGTTCTTC. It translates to CASSFTSGGPYYNEQFF.

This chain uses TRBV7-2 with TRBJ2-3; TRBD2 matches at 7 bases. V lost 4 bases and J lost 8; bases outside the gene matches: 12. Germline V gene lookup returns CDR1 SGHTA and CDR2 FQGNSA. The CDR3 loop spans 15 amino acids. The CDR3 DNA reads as TGTGCCAGCAGCTCCGGGGGGAATCTCCGGCTTACGCAGTATTTT. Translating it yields CASSSGGNLRLTQYF.

CDR3 sequence (DNA): TGTGCCATCAGACTACAGGTCGCGGGGGAGCAGTACTTC. Protein: CAIRLQVAGEQYF. This chain connects TRBV10-3 to TRBJ2-7, with D perhaps matching TRBD2 (6 bases). The CDR3 totals 13 residues. CDR1 and CDR2 (germline): ENHRY, SYGVKD. Trimming removed 6 bases from V and 7 bases from J, with 16 bases in between.

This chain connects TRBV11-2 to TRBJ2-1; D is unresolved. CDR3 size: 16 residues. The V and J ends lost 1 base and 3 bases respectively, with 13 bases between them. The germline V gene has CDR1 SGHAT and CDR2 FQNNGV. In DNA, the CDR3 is TGTGCCAGCAGCTTAGCCGGCGGCGTCCGCTACAATGAGCAGTTCTTC. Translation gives CASSLAGGVRYNEQFF.

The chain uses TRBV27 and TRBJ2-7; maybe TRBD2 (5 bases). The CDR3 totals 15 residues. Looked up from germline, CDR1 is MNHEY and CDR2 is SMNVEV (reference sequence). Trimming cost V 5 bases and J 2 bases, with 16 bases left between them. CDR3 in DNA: TGTGCCAGCAGTCCGCGGGCCCCAGGCACCTACGAGCAGTACTTC. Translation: CASSPRAPGTYEQYF.

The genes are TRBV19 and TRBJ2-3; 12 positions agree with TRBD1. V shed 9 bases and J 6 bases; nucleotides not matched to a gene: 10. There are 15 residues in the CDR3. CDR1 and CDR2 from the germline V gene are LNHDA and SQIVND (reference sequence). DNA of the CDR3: TGTGCCAGCGGTTCCTGGGACAGGGGGCTCGATACGCAGTATTTT. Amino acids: CASGSWDRGLDTQYF.

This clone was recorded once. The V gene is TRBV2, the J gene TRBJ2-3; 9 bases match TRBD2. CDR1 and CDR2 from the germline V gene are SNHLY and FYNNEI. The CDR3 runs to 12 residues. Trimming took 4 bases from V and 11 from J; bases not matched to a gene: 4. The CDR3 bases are TGTGCCAGCAGTGGGCTAGCGGGAAGGCAGTATTTT. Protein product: CASSGLAGRQYF.

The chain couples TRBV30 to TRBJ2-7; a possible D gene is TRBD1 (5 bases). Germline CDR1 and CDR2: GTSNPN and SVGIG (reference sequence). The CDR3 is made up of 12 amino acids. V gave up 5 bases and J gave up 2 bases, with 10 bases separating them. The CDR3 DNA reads TGTGCCTGGGGGTGGGGCCCCTACGAGCAGTACTTC. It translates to CAWGWGPYEQYF.

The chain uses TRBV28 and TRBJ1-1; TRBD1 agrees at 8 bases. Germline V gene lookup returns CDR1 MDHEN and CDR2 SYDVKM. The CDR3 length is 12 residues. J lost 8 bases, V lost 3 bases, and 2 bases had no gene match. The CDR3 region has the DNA TGTGCCAGCAGTTTTAACAGGGGGGAAGCTTTCTTT. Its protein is CASSFNRGEAFF.

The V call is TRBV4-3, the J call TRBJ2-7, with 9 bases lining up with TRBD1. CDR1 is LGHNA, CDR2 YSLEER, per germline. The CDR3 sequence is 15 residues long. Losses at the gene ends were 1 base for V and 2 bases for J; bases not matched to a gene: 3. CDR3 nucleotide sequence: TGCGCCAGCAGCCAAGCCAGACAGGGGGCCTACGAGCAGTACTTC. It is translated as CASSQARQGAYEQYF.

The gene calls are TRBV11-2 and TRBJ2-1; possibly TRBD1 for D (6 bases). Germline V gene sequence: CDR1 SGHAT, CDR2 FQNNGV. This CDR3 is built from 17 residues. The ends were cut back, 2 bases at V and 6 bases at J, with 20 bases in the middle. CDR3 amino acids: CASSLFNRAPLSNEQFF. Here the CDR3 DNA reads TGTGCCAGCAGCTTATTCAACAGGGCCCCACTCAGCAATGAGCAGTTCTTC.

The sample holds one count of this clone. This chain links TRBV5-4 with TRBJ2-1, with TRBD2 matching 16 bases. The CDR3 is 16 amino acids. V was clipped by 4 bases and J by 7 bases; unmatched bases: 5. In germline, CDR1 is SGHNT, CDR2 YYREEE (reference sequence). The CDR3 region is CASSRGLAGGNNEQFF. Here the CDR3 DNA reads TGTGCCAGCAGCAGGGGACTAGCGGGAGGGAATAATGAGCAGTTCTTC.

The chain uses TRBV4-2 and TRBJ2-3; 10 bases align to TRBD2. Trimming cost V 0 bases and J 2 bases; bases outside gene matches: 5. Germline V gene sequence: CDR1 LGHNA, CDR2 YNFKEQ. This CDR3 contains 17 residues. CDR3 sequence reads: CASSQESSGRDTDTQYF. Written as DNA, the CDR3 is TGTGCCAGCAGCCAAGAATCCAGCGGGAGGGACACAGATACGCAGTATTTT.

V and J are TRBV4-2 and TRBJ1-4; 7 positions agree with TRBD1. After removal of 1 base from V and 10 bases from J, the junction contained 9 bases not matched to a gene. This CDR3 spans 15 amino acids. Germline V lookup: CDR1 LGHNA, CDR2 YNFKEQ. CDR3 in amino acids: CASSQGDRTGAKLFF. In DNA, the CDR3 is TGTGCCAGCAGCCAAGGGGACCGAACAGGGGCAAAACTGTTTTTT.

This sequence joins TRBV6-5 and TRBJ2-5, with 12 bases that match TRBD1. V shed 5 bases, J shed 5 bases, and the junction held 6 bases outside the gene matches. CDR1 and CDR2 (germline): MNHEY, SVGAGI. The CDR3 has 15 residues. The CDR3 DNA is TGTGCCAGCAGTCCTCGGGACAGGGGGCCGGAGACCCAGTACTTC. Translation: CASSPRDRGPETQYF.

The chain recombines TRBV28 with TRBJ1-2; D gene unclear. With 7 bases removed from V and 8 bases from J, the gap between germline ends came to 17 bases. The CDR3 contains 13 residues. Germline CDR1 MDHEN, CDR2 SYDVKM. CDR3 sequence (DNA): TGTGCCAGCACCTTAACAGAGTTGTACGGCTACACCTTC. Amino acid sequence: CASTLTELYGYTF.

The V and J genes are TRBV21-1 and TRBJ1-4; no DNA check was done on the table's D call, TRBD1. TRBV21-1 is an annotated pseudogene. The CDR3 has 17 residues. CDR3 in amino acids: CASSKGQGARPNEKLFF. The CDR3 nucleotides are TGTGCCAGCAGCAAAGGGCAGGGGGCGCGGCCTAATGAAAAACTGTTTTTT.

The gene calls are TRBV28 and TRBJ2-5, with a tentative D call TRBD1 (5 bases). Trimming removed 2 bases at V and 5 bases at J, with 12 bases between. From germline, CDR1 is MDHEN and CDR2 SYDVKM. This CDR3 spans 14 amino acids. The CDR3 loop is CASSLTRVIETQYF. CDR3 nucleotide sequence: TGTGCCAGCAGTTTAACCAGGGTTATCGAGACCCAGTACTTC.

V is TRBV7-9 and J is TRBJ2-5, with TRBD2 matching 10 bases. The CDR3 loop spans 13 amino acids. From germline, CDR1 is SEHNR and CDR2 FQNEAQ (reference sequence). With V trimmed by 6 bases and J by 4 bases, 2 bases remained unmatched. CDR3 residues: CASRGLAIETQYF. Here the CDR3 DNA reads TGTGCCAGCAGGGGACTAGCGATAGAGACCCAGTACTTC.

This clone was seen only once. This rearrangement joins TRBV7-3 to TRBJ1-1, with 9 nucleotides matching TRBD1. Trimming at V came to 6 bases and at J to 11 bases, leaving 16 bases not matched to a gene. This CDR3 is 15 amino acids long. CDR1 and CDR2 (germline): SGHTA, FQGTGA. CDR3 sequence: CASSCPGQGLCFAFF. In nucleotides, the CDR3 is TGTGCCAGCAGTTGCCCGGGACAGGGACTTTGCTTCGCTTTCTTT.